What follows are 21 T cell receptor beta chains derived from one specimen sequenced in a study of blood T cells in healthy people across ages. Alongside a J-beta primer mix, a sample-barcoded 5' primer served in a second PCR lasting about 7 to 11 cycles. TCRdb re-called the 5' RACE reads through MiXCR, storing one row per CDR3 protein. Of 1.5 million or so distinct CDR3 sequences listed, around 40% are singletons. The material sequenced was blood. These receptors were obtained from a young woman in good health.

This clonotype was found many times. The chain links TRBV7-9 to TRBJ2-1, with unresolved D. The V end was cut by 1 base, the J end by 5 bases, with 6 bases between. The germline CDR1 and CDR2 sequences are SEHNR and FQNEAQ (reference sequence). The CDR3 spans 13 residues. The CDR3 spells CASSLDLDNEQFF. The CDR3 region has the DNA TGTGCCAGCAGCTTAGATTTAGACAATGAGCAGTTCTTC.

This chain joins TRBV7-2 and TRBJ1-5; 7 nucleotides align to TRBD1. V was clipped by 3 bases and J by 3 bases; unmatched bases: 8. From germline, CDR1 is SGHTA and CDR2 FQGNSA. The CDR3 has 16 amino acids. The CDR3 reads CASSLVTGINNQPQHF. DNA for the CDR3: TGTGCCAGCAGCTTGGTGACAGGGATCAACAATCAGCCCCAGCATTTT.

The CDR3 nucleotides read TGCGCCAGCAGCCGAAGGACAGGGGGTGCTAATGAAAAACTGTTTTTT. Its translation: CASSRRTGGANEKLFF. The genes are TRBV5-1 and TRBJ1-4; 10 nucleotides agree with TRBD1. This CDR3 region has 16 residues. Trimming at V came to 4 bases and at J to 3 bases, leaving 6 bases not matched to a gene. Per germline, CDR1 SGHRS and CDR2 YFSETQ.

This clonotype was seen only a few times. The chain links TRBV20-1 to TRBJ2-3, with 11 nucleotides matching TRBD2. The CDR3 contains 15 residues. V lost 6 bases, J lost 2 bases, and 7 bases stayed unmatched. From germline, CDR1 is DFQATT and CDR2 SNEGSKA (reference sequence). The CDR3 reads CSATTTSGVTDTQYF. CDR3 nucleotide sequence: TGCAGTGCCACGACGACTAGCGGGGTCACAGATACGCAGTATTTT.

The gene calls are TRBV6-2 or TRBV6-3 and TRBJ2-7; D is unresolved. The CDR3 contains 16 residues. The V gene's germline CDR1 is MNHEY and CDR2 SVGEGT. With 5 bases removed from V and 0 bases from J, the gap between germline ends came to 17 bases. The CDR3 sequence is CASSTPGQASSYEQYF. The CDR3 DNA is TGTGCCAGCAGTACCCCCGGCCAGGCAAGCTCCTACGAGCAGTACTTC.

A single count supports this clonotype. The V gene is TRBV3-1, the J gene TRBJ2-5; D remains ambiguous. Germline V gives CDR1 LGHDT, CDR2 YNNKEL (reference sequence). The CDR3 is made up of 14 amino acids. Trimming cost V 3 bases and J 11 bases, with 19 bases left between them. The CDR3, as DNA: TGTGCCAGCAGCCAGGTAGTTGGCCCCAATGAGCAGTACTTC. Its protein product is CASSQVVGPNEQYF.

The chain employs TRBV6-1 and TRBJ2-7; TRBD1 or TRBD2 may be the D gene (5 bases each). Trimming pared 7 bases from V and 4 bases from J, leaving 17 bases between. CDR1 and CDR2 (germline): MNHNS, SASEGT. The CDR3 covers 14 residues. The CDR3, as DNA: TGTGCCAGCATCCGCGAGAGGGGAACTTACGAGCAGTACTTC. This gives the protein CASIRERGTYEQYF.

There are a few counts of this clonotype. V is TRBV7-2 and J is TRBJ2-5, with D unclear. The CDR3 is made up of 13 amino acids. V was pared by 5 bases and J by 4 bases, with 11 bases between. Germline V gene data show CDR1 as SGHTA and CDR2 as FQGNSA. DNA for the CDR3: TGTGCCAGCAGCCCTGATTTGCTAGAGACCCAGTACTTC. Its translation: CASSPDLLETQYF.

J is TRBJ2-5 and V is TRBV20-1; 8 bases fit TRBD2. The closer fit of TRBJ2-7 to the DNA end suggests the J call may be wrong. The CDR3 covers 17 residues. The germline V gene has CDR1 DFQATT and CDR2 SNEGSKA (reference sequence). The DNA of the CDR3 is TGCAGTGCTAGAAGGGGTGGGGTAGGACTAGCATCCTACGAGCAGTACTTC. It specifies CSARRGGVGLASYEQYF.

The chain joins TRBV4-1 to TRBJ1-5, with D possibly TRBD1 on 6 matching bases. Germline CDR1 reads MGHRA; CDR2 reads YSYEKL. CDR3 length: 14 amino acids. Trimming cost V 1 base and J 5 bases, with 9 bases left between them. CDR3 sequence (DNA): TGCGCCAGCAGCCAAGTGTCAGGGGATCAGCCCCAGCATTTT. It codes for CASSQVSGDQPQHF.

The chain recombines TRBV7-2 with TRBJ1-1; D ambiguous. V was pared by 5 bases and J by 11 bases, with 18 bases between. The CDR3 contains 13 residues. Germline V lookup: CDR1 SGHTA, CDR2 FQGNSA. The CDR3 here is CASSPGPRERAFF. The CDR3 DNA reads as TGTGCCAGCAGCCCCGGACCCCGGGAGCGGGCTTTCTTT.

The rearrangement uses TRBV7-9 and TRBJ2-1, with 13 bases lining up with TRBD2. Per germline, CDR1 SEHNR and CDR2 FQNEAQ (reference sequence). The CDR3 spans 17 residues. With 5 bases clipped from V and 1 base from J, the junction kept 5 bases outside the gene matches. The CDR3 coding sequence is TGTGCCAGCAGCGAATTGGGACTAGCGGGGTCCTACAATGAGCAGTTCTTC. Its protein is CASSELGLAGSYNEQFF.

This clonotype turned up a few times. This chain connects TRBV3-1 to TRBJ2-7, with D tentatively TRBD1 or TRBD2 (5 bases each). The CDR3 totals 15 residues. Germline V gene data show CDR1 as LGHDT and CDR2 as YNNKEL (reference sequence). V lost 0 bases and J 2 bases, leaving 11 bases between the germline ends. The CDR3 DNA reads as TGTGCCAGCAGCCAAGATGTCCAGGGACCCTACGAGCAGTACTTC. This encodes CASSQDVQGPYEQYF.

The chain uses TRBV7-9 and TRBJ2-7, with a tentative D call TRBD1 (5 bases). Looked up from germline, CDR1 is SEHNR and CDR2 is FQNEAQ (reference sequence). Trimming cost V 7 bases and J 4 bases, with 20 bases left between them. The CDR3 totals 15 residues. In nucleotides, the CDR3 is TGTGCCAGCACCACGGACCAGGGTGGTTCTTACGAGCAGTACTTC. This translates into CASTTDQGGSYEQYF.

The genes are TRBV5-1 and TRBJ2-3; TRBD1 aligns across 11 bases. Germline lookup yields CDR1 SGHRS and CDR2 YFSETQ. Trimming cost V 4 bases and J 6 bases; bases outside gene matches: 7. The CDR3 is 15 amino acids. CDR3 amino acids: CASSEPGQGGDTQYF. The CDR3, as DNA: TGCGCCAGCAGCGAACCGGGACAGGGGGGCGATACGCAGTATTTT.

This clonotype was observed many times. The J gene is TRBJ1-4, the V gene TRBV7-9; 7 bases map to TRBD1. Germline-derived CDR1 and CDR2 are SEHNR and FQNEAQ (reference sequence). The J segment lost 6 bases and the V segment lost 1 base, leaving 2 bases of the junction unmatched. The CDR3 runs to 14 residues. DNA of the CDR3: TGTGCCAGCAGCTTAGGAGGGGGCGATGAAAAACTGTTTTTT. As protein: CASSLGGGDEKLFF.

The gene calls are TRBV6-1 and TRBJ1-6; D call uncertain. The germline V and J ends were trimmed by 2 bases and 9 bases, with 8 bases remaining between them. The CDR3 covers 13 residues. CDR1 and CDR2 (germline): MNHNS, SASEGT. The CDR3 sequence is CASSENAVSPLHF. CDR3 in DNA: TGTGCCAGCAGTGAAAACGCGGTTTCACCCCTCCACTTT.

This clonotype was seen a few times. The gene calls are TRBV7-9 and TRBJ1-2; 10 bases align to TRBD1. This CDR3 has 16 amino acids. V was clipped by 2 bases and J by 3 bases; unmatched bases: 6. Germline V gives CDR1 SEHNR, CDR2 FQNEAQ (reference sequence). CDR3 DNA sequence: TGTGCCAGCAGCTTAACTGGTGGACAGGGGGACTATGGCTACACCTTC. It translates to CASSLTGGQGDYGYTF.

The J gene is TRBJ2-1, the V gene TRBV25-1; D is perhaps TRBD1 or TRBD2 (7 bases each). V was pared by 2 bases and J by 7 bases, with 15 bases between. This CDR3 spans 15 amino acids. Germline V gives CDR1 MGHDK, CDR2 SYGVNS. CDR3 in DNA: TGTGCCAGCAGTGAAGGGAGGGGGCCCCTAAATGAGCAGTTCTTC. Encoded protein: CASSEGRGPLNEQFF.

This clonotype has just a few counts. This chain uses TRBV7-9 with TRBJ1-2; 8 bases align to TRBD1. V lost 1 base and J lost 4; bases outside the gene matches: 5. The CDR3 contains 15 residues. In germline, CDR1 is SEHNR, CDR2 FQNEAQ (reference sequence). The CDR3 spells CASSLEPGGIYGYTF. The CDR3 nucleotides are TGTGCCAGCAGCTTAGAACCAGGGGGCATCTATGGCTACACCTTC.

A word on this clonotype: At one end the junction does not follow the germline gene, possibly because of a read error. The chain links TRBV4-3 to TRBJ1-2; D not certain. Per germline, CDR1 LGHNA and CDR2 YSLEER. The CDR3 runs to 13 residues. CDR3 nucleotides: TGCACCAGCAGCCCCCGGGCTAACTATGGCTACACCTTC. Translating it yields CTSSPRANYGYTF.